Sequencing of this TCR beta chain was carried out in a study of blood T cell repertoires in COVID-19. The CDR3 loop spans 14 amino acids. The germline V gene encodes CDR1 KGHSH and CDR2 LQKENI. V lost 11 bases, J lost 6 bases, and 19 bases lay in between. Only in-frame clones appear in the TCRdb table, and some are missing; sequencing was by immunoSEQ multiplex PCR. Among under 150,000 clones listed, 70% to 80% were seen once. The sequence was obtained from a man aged 55-75 years with acute or convalescent COVID-19. Sequenced input: peripheral blood. The V and J genes are TRBV18 and TRBJ2-2; the D gene is possibly TRBD2 (6 bases). CDR3 coding DNA: TGTGCCCGCTGGCCTGGTGGCGGGGCCGGGGAGCTGTTTTTT. Protein: CARWPGGGAGELFF.